Following are 22 T cell receptor beta chains from one sample sequenced in a study of cytomegalovirus exposure and HLA in healthy donors. In the PCR, 60 Vbeta and 13 Jbeta primers were used. Sequencing used immunoSEQ multiplex PCR; TCRdb keeps in-frame clones, though not all of them. Of about 190,000 clones listed, 79% are singletons. The sequencing input was PBMCs. The receptors stem from a woman in her late teens or twenties in good health and CMV-seronegative.

This clone has more than one count but fewer than ten. This chain uses TRBV19 with TRBJ1-1, with 7 positions matching TRBD1. The ends lost 7 bases at V and 2 bases at J; junction bases unmatched: 7. Germline V gene data show CDR1 as LNHDA and CDR2 as SQIVND (reference sequence). This CDR3 spans 14 amino acids. The CDR3 nucleotides read TGTGCCAGTATAGTCCGAGGGGGCAACACTGAAGCTTTCTTT. This encodes CASIVRGGNTEAFF.

As DNA, the CDR3 is TGTGCCAGCAGCGTAGGTCTAGCGGTCCGTACCGAGCAGTACTTC. Protein: CASSVGLAVRTEQYF. The chain is built from TRBV9 and TRBJ2-7; 7 bases fit TRBD2. V lost 0 bases to trimming and J lost 6 bases; unmatched junction nucleotides: 9. Germline V gives CDR1 SGDLS, CDR2 YYNGEE. The CDR3 is made up of 15 amino acids.

The rearrangement uses TRBV6-5 and TRBJ2-4, with 8 bases lining up with TRBD1. CDR3 length: 16 amino acids. V shed 4 bases and J 7 bases; nucleotides not matched to a gene: 12. Germline V gives CDR1 MNHEY, CDR2 SVGAGI. The CDR3 region is CASSFKGTGVGNIQYF. The CDR3 DNA sequence: TGTGCCAGCAGTTTTAAAGGGACAGGCGTAGGGAACATTCAGTACTTC.

The rearrangement joins TRBV4-1 to TRBJ2-5; D may be TRBD2 (6 bases). Gene TRBJ2-7 matches the end of the DNA better, so the J call may be wrong. Per germline, CDR1 MGHRA and CDR2 YSYEKL. The CDR3 extends over 14 amino acids. The CDR3 DNA follows: TGCGCCAGCAGCCAAGCGGGGGACTTCGACGAGCAGTACTTC. It is translated as CASSQAGDFDEQYF.

The V call is TRBV27, the J call TRBJ2-1, with TRBD2 matching 9 bases. Germline V gene sequence: CDR1 MNHEY, CDR2 SMNVEV (reference sequence). The CDR3 runs 16 residues. V lost 2 bases, J lost 7 bases, and 9 bases stayed unmatched. The CDR3 sequence is CASSLVAGDSENEQFF. DNA for the CDR3: TGTGCCAGCAGTTTAGTAGCGGGAGATAGTGAGAATGAGCAGTTCTTC.

The chain has TRBV7-9 and TRBJ2-5, with 7 bases fitting TRBD1. Germline assignment: CDR1 SEHNR and CDR2 FQNEAQ (reference sequence). This CDR3 has 16 residues. V was pared by 5 bases and J by 4 bases, with 13 bases of the junction left unmatched. The CDR3 sequence: CASSPPRQGWGETQYF. Written as DNA, the CDR3 is TGTGCCAGCAGCCCACCCAGACAGGGATGGGGAGAGACCCAGTACTTC.

The chain is built from TRBV28 and TRBJ2-7, with TRBD2 identical over 7 bases. Per germline, CDR1 MDHEN and CDR2 SYDVKM. Losses at the gene ends were 6 bases for V and 3 bases for J; bases not matched to a gene: 11. The CDR3 has 15 residues. The CDR3 coding sequence is TGTGCCAGCAGCTTGGCGGGAGTACCGAACTACGAGCAGTACTTC. This gives the protein CASSLAGVPNYEQYF.

This clone showed up just once. The rearrangement uses TRBV11-2 and TRBJ2-7; unclear D gene. V was trimmed by 1 base and J by 3 bases, leaving 10 bases between them. From germline, CDR1 is SGHAT and CDR2 FQNNGV. The CDR3 length is 14 residues. The CDR3 region is CASSLGSSVYEQYF. For the CDR3, the DNA is TGTGCCAGCAGCTTAGGGAGTTCGGTCTACGAGCAGTACTTC.

The chain uses TRBV10-2 and TRBJ2-7; 8 bases fit TRBD1. The germline CDR1 and CDR2 sequences are WSHSY and SAAADI. There are 15 residues in the CDR3. V trimming: 5 bases; J trimming: 4 bases; junction bases outside the gene matches: 10. CDR3 sequence: CASSRTGMKSYEQYF. CDR3 in DNA: TGCGCCAGCAGTCGGACAGGGATGAAGAGTTACGAGCAGTACTTC.

The chain links TRBV27 to TRBJ1-3, with D unclear. Germline loops: CDR1 MNHEY, CDR2 SMNVEV (reference sequence). Trimming left V 5 bases short and J 7 bases short, with 15 bases between. The CDR3 loop spans 14 amino acids. The CDR3 bases are TGTGCCAGCAGTCCCCGTGTGGGGAGCAACACCATATATTTT. This encodes CASSPRVGSNTIYF.

The rearrangement joins TRBV7-9 to TRBJ2-7; 7 positions match TRBD2. CDR1 is SEHNR, CDR2 FQNEAQ, per germline (reference sequence). This CDR3 comprises 13 residues. V trimming: 5 bases; J trimming: 6 bases; junction bases outside the gene matches: 7. Here the CDR3 DNA reads TGTGCCAGCAGCCCGTGGGAGGGGTCCGAGCAGTACTTC. This sequence encodes CASSPWEGSEQYF.

This sequence joins TRBV6-6 and TRBJ1-1; tentative D call: TRBD1 (5 bases). Trimming pared 7 bases from V and 6 bases from J, leaving 15 bases between. Germline CDR1 and CDR2: MNHNY and SVGAGI (reference sequence). The CDR3 is 13 residues long. DNA of the CDR3: TGTGCCAGCACTAAAACAGGCGTCGCTGAAGCTTTCTTT. Its protein is CASTKTGVAEAFF.

The genes are TRBV5-1 and TRBJ2-1; D perhaps matches TRBD2 (5 bases). Trimming cost V 5 bases and J 2 bases, with 23 bases left between them. This CDR3 spans 18 amino acids. Germline-derived CDR1 and CDR2 are SGHRS and YFSETQ. The CDR3 DNA follows: TGCGCCAGCAGTCCCGAATCTCACTCCGCCGGGGCCTACAATGAGCAGTTCTTC. Translated, it gives CASSPESHSAGAYNEQFF.

This clone was detected a few times. The chain joins TRBV28 to TRBJ1-5; D might be TRBD1 (6 bases). V was shortened by 5 bases and J by 3 bases, with 14 bases between the two germline ends. Germline CDR1 and CDR2: MDHEN and SYDVKM. The CDR3 is made up of 15 amino acids. In nucleotides, the CDR3 is TGTGCCAGCAGTCCCTGGGACACAAACAATCAGCCCCAGCATTTT. Translating gives CASSPWDTNNQPQHF. Full variable domain (rest looked up from reference TRBV28 and TRBJ1-5): DVKVTQSSRYLVKRTGEKVFLECVQDMDHENMFWYRQDPGLGLRLIYFSYDVKMKEKGDIPEGYSVSREKKERFSLILESASTNQTSMYLCASSPWDTNNQPQHFGDGTRLSIL.

The rearrangement links TRBV19 to TRBJ2-1; D perhaps matches TRBD2 (6 bases). V was pared by 9 bases and J by 0 bases, with 15 bases between. The germline V gene has CDR1 LNHDA and CDR2 SQIVND (reference sequence). The CDR3 spans 15 residues. CDR3 DNA: TGTGCCAGCACGCTACTCGGGAGCTCCTACAATGAGCAGTTCTTC. It translates to CASTLLGSSYNEQFF. Full variable domain (rest looked up from reference TRBV19 and TRBJ2-1): DGGITQSPKYLFRKEGQNVTLSCEQNLNHDAMYWYRQDPGQGLRLIYYSQIVNDFQKGDIAEGYSVSREKKESFPLTVTSAQKNPTAFYLCASTLLGSSYNEQFFGPGTRLTVL.

This chain connects TRBV10-1 to TRBJ1-3; 8 nucleotides match TRBD1. The CDR3 is made up of 15 amino acids. Germline-derived CDR1 and CDR2 are WNHNN and SYGVQD (reference sequence). Unmatched junction bases numbered 6, after V lost 6 bases and J lost 2 bases. CDR3 amino acids: CASSDDRGAGNTIYF. The DNA for the CDR3 is TGCGCCAGCAGCGACGACAGGGGAGCTGGAAACACCATATATTTT.

This clone was found a few times. This sequence joins TRBV9 and TRBJ1-6; the match to TRBD1 covers 10 bases. The CDR3 has 19 amino acids. The germline V gene has CDR1 SGDLS and CDR2 YYNGEE. The ends lost 0 bases at V and 9 bases at J; junction bases unmatched: 15. CDR3 sequence reads: CASSVGGYSGQGVSSPLHF. In DNA, the CDR3 is TGTGCCAGCAGCGTAGGGGGATACTCTGGACAGGGGGTTAGTTCACCCCTCCACTTT.

This clone was seen only once. The J gene is TRBJ1-2, the V gene TRBV5-1; D gene ambiguous. Germline CDR1 reads SGHRS; CDR2 reads YFSETQ. V shed 0 bases and J shed 5 bases, with 14 bases lying between them. The CDR3 extends over 15 amino acids. CDR3 DNA sequence: TGCGCCAGCAGCTTGGTCGCCCCGAAACTATATGGCTACACCTTC. This gives the protein CASSLVAPKLYGYTF. Combining the CDR3 with reference TRBV5-1 and TRBJ1-2 gives the whole variable domain KAGVTQTPRYLIKTRGQQVTLSCSPISGHRSVSWYQQTPGQGLQFLFEYFSETQRNKGNFPGRFSGRQFSNSRSEMNVSTLELGDSALYLCASSLVAPKLYGYTFGSGTRLTVV.

This clone has just a few counts. The chain is built from TRBV28 and TRBJ2-7; tentative D call: TRBD1 (5 bases). The CDR3 consists of 14 residues. V lost 4 bases and J 0 bases, leaving 10 bases between the germline ends. Germline V gene lookup returns CDR1 MDHEN and CDR2 SYDVKM. The CDR3 protein is CASSSRQNSYEQYF. The CDR3 nucleotides read TGTGCCAGCAGTTCAAGACAGAACTCCTACGAGCAGTACTTC.

In its sample, this clone was seen a few times. The chain combines TRBV6-6 with TRBJ1-2, with D possibly TRBD1 on 6 matching bases. The V gene lost 0 bases and the J gene lost 2 bases, with 13 bases spanning the gap. The CDR3 has 16 residues. CDR1 and CDR2 from the germline V gene are MNHNY and SVGAGI (reference sequence). The CDR3 protein is CASSYSGAGENYGYTF. The DNA of the CDR3 is TGTGCCAGCAGTTACTCGGGGGCAGGAGAAAACTATGGCTACACCTTC.

This clone was counted once. This chain links TRBV4-2 with TRBJ1-4, with 8 bases matching TRBD1. The CDR3 has 16 residues. The germline V gene encodes CDR1 LGHNA and CDR2 YNFKEQ. V lost 1 base, J lost 8 bases, and 9 bases stayed unmatched. The CDR3 loop is CASSQGSGTGPEKLFF. The DNA of the CDR3 is TGTGCCAGCAGCCAAGGGTCGGGGACAGGCCCAGAAAAACTGTTTTTT.

In this sample, this clone turned up once. The gene calls are TRBV5-1 and TRBJ2-1; 12 nucleotides agree with TRBD2. V lost 0 bases, J lost 5 bases, and 0 bases stayed unmatched. The CDR3 totals 15 residues. The germline gives CDR1 SGHRS, CDR2 YFSETQ. For the CDR3, the DNA is TGCGCCAGCAGCTTGGGGACTAGCGGGAACAATGAGCAGTTCTTC. As protein: CASSLGTSGNNEQFF.